The 8 T cell receptor beta chains reported below all come from one sample, sequenced in a study of spatial heterogeneity in lung cancer. The study's findings and limits: Higher tumor mutation counts went along with higher counts of expanded intratumoral alpha and beta TCRs.

The time point was: sample taken at primary tumor resection. TCRdb analysed the 5' RACE reads with MiXCR anew, one entry per CDR3 protein. The profile shows around 5,100 distinct CDR3 sequences, around 4.8% of them singletons. Their antigens are not known. Material: lung tumor tissue, obtained at surgery. Receptor source: a male donor with early-stage non-small cell lung cancer.

This clonotype was seen at least ten times. A library made for alpha chains picked up this beta chain off target, so its size means little. This rearrangement joins TRBV12-3 or TRBV12-4 to TRBJ2-5; D uncertain. This CDR3 is 14 amino acids long. V lost 7 bases and J 9 bases, leaving 21 bases between the germline ends. This chain's CDR3 is CASTRRMQVSPQYF. For the CDR3, the DNA is TGTGCCAGCACCCGACGTATGCAGGTCTCCCCCCAGTACTTC.

Ten or more counts support this clonotype. This beta chain is a stray read from a library made for alpha chains; its abundance is not meaningful. The V and J genes are TRBV2 and TRBJ1-5; TRBD1 might be the D (5 bases). Trimming left V 6 bases short and J 6 bases short, with 15 bases between. This CDR3 region has 14 residues. CDR1 and CDR2 (germline): SNHLY, FYNNEI. The CDR3 loop is CASSVVRDIQPQHF. The DNA of the CDR3 is TGTGCCAGCAGCGTTGTCAGGGATATTCAGCCCCAGCATTTT.

Many counts were recorded for this clonotype. This beta chain was picked up by a library intended for alpha chains and is off target, so its count carries little meaning. The rearrangement uses TRBV5-6 and TRBJ1-2; no clear D gene. The CDR3 runs 15 residues. Per germline, CDR1 SGHDT and CDR2 YYEEEE. Deletions cut 1 base from V and 3 bases from J, with 13 bases between. The CDR3 DNA sequence: TGTGCCAGCAGCTTGTTTCCAAGGTCCGACTATGGCTACACCTTC. It specifies CASSLFPRSDYGYTF. The full variable domain, completed using reference TRBV5-6 and TRBJ1-2, is DAGVTQSPTHLIKTRGQQVTLRCSPKSGHDTVSWYQQALGQGPQFIFQYYEEEERQRGNFPDRFSGHQFPNYSSELNVNALLLGDSALYLCASSLFPRSDYGYTFGSGTRLTVV.

At least ten counts were recorded for this clonotype. As an off-target read in a library built for alpha chains, this beta chain has a frequency of little significance. The V call is TRBV20-1, the J call TRBJ2-7; D might be TRBD1 (5 bases). V was pared by 3 bases and J by 2 bases, with 14 bases between. Germline V lookup: CDR1 DFQATT, CDR2 SNEGSKA (reference sequence). The CDR3 has 14 amino acids. The CDR3 protein is CSARETVLPYEQYF. The CDR3 DNA is TGCAGTGCTAGGGAGACAGTTCTCCCCTACGAGCAGTACTTC.

This clonotype was picked up many times. Being off target in a library aimed at alpha chains, this beta chain has a size of little meaning. The V call is TRBV28, the J call TRBJ2-7, with 11 bases identical to TRBD2. Trimming cost V 8 bases and J 1 base; bases outside gene matches: 1. Germline V gene lookup returns CDR1 MDHEN and CDR2 SYDVKM. CDR3 length: 13 residues. The chain's CDR3 is CASRTSGSYEQYF. The CDR3 coding sequence is TGTGCCAGCCGGACTAGCGGGTCCTACGAGCAGTACTTC.

There are many counts of this clonotype. Within a library made for alpha chains, this beta chain is off target, and its count is uninformative. The genes are TRBV6-1 and TRBJ1-6; D is unclear. The CDR3 covers 18 residues. Trimming took 6 bases from V and 0 from J, leaving 18 bases between them. The V gene's germline CDR1 is MNHNS and CDR2 SASEGT. The DNA for the CDR3 is TGTGCCAGCAGCCTAGCCCCCCCCTCAAGCTCCTATAATTCACCCCTCCACTTT. As protein: CASSLAPPSSSYNSPLHF.

This clonotype was picked up many times. As an off-target read in a library built for alpha chains, this beta chain has a frequency of little significance. The CDR3 DNA reads TGTGCCAGTAGTATAGGACAGCAAGAGACCCAGTACTTC. As protein: CASSIGQQETQYF. The chain couples TRBV19 to TRBJ2-5; weak D call: TRBD1 (5 bases). Germline V gene data show CDR1 as LNHDA and CDR2 as SQIVND (reference sequence). V was trimmed by 1 base and J by 2 bases, leaving 5 bases between them. This CDR3 contains 13 residues.

This clonotype was recorded at least ten times. This beta chain appears as a stray read in a library generated for alpha chains; its size is not informative. The J gene is TRBJ2-3, the V gene TRBV29-1; D remains unclear. V gave up 4 bases and J gave up 3 bases, with 11 bases separating them. Germline loops: CDR1 SQVTM, CDR2 ANQGSEA. This CDR3 has 13 amino acids. This CDR3 reads CSVGHIGTDTQYF. The CDR3 DNA sequence: TGCAGCGTTGGGCACATTGGAACAGATACGCAGTATTTT.